This T cell receptor beta chain came from a study of Tregs in tolerant kidney transplant recipients. General study points: Tregs expanded with activated donor B cells seemed most donor-specific.

The repertoire was sequenced with immunoSEQ multiplex PCR; TCRdb's copy has only in-frame clones and lacks some. Of more than 60,000 clones in the sample, approximately 88% were seen once. With respect to this clone: Antigen unknown.

V was cut by 5 bases and J by 11 bases, with 15 bases left in between. The CDR3 loop spans 13 amino acids. Germline V gene lookup returns CDR1 PRHDT and CDR2 FYEKMQ (reference sequence). The clonotype comes from a human donor who received a combined kidney and bone marrow transplant. Specimen: CD4+ T cells from blood, collected before the transplant. This rearrangement joins TRBV13 to TRBJ1-4, with no clear D. The CDR3 region is CASSREVGGKLFF. The CDR3 DNA follows: TGTGCCAGCAGCCGGGAGGTAGGCGGTAAACTGTTTTTT.